The rows below give T cell receptor beta chains drawn from one sample of a study of blood T cell repertoires in COVID-19. The data were produced by immunoSEQ multiplex PCR, yet TCRdb's version contains in-frame clones alone and is incomplete. The table lists more than 110,000 clones, approximately 83% of them singletons, with around 8% in the top ten. Input material: peripheral blood. The receptors were gathered from a human donor in a cohort sampled during active COVID-19. CDR3s include the opening cysteine and the closing phenylalanine or tryptophan. The D gene is left open where the match is weak. Some rows mark clone size as missing; the rest say once, few, many or name a class of expanded clone.

NA	TRBV18	TRBJ2-5	TRBD1	CASSPQQGDQETQYF	TGTGCCAGCTCACCCCAACAGGGGGACCAAGAGACCCAGTACTTC
NA	TRBV7-2	TRBJ1-3	NA	CASSLVPGPGNTIYF	TGTGCCAGCAGCTTAGTCCCAGGGCCTGGAAACACCATATATTTT
NA	TRBV29-1	TRBJ2-7	NA	CSVEKGALTNEQYF	TGCAGCGTTGAAAAAGGGGCCCTCACGAACGAGCAGTACTTC
NA	TRBV7-3	TRBJ2-1	NA	CASSLNRDNEQFF	TGTGCCAGCAGCTTAAACAGGGACAATGAGCAGTTCTTC
NA	TRBV5-1	TRBJ2-7	TRBD2	CASMRSRAGATGEQYF	TGCGCCAGCATGAGGAGCAGAGCGGGGGCCACGGGGGAGCAGTACTTC
NA	TRBV15	TRBJ2-3	NA	CATSGGRGAYGTDTQYF	TGTGCCACCAGCGGGGGTCGGGGGGCATATGGCACAGATACGCAGTATTTT
NA	TRBV21-1	TRBJ1-6	NA	CASSFRDCLHNSPLHF	TGTGCCAGCAGCTTCCGAGACTGTCTCCATAATTCACCCCTCCACTTT
NA	TRBV6-5	TRBJ2-1	TRBD1	CASYRTGAYNEQFF	TGTGCCAGCTATAGGACAGGGGCATACAATGAGCAGTTCTTC
NA	TRBV28	TRBJ2-7	NA	CASLPSRGGFEQYF	TGTGCCAGCCTCCCTTCTAGGGGGGGATTTGAGCAGTACTTC
NA	TRBV29-1	TRBJ1-1	NA	CSADGRGAFF	TGCAGCGCCGACGGGAGGGGAGCTTTCTTT
NA	TRBV5-1	TRBJ1-1	NA	CASSLGHLRGYTEAFF	TGCGCCAGCAGCTTGGGACACCTTAGAGGGTACACTGAAGCTTTCTTT
NA	TRBV18	TRBJ1-6	TRBD1	CASSPQVTGDHSPLHF	TGTGCCAGCTCACCACAGGTAACAGGGGATCATTCACCCCTCCACTTT
NA	TRBV6-5	TRBJ1-2	TRBD1	CASSSRGRGGYTF	TGTGCCAGCAGTTCCAGGGGGCGCGGTGGCTACACCTTC
NA	TRBV10-3	TRBJ1-4	NA	CAISEQSNEKLFF	TGTGCCATCAGTGAACAGTCAAATGAAAAACTGTTTTTT
NA	TRBV19	TRBJ1-1	TRBD1	CASSKDRVESTEAFF	TGTGCCAGTAGTAAGGACAGGGTCGAATCGACTGAAGCTTTCTTT
few	TRBV19	TRBJ2-1	TRBD1	CASSTGTGKISMDEQFF	TGTGCCAGTAGTACAGGGACAGGGAAGATTTCAATGGATGAGCAGTTCTTC
NA	TRBV28	TRBJ2-1	TRBD1	CASSPSGGNEQFF	TGTGCCAGCAGCCCCTCAGGGGGCAATGAGCAGTTCTTC
NA	TRBV2	TRBJ1-1	NA	CASRLDSQNTEAFF	TGTGCCAGCAGGCTTGACAGCCAAAACACTGAAGCTTTCTTT
NA	TRBV2	TRBJ2-5	TRBD1	CASSATGWRETQYF	TGTGCCAGCAGTGCGACAGGGTGGCGAGAGACCCAGTACTTC
NA	TRBV18	TRBJ1-2	TRBD1	CASSPTGDNYGYTF	TGTGCCAGCTCCCCAACAGGGGATAACTATGGCTACACCTTC
NA	TRBV2	TRBJ1-3	NA	CASGKGQGNGNTIYF	TGTGCCAGCGGGAAGGGGCAGGGGAATGGAAACACCATATATTTT
NA	TRBV7-2	TRBJ2-5	TRBD1	CASTVDRGTETQYF	TGTGCCAGCACCGTAGACAGGGGGACAGAGACCCAGTACTTC
NA	TRBV5-4	TRBJ1-5	TRBD1	CASSLQGAAQPQHF	TGTGCCAGCAGCTTGCAGGGGGCGGCTCAGCCCCAGCATTTT
few	TRBV7-6	TRBJ2-7	NA	CASSLTTAYEQYF	TGTGCCAGCAGCCTAACGACAGCCTACGAGCAGTACTTC
NA	TRBV5-4	TRBJ2-5	TRBD2	CASSRGTSGKQETQYF	TGTGCCAGCAGCCGAGGGACTAGCGGGAAACAAGAGACCCAGTACTTC
NA	TRBV29-1	TRBJ1-5	TRBD1	CGGQGGQPQHF	TGCGGCGGACAGGGCGGTCAGCCCCAGCATTTT
NA	TRBV2	TRBJ2-5	TRBD1	CASSQGQGARETQYF	TGTGCCAGCAGCCAGGGACAGGGGGCAAGGGAGACCCAGTACTTC
NA	TRBV19	TRBJ1-1	TRBD1	CASAPGTATEAFF	TGTGCCAGCGCCCCCGGGACAGCTACCGAAGCTTTCTTT
NA	TRBV5-1	TRBJ2-7	TRBD1	CASSLGQGYNEQYF	TGCGCCAGCAGCTTGGGACAGGGATATAACGAGCAGTACTTC
NA	TRBV2	TRBJ1-5	NA	CASRKRADQPQHF	TGTGCCAGCAGGAAGAGGGCCGATCAGCCCCAGCATTTT
NA	TRBV25-1	TRBJ1-2	TRBD1	CASSSRTGGTNYGYTF	TGTGCCAGCAGTTCTCGGACAGGGGGAACTAACTATGGCTACACCTTC
few	TRBV2	TRBJ1-1	NA	CASSRTANTEAFF	TGTGCCAGCAGCCGGACAGCGAACACTGAAGCTTTCTTT
NA	TRBV7-3	TRBJ2-3	TRBD2	CASSFTGTSGVKGTDTQYF	TGTGCCAGCAGTTTCACCGGGACTAGCGGGGTCAAGGGCACAGATACGCAGTATTTT
once	TRBV9	TRBJ1-2	NA	CASSPSGRRAGYGYTF	TGTGCCAGCAGCCCCTCGGGCAGGCGGGCTGGCTATGGCTACACCTTC
NA	TRBV5-1	TRBJ2-3	TRBD2	CASSLAGSGGAADTQYF	TGCGCCAGCAGCTTGGCCGGTAGCGGGGGGGCAGCAGATACGCAGTATTTT
NA	TRBV6-6	TRBJ2-5	TRBD2	CASSRTSGGVQETQYF	TGTGCCAGCAGTCGGACTAGCGGGGGGGTTCAAGAGACCCAGTACTTC
NA	TRBV9	TRBJ1-2	TRBD1	CASSVLGGPGYGYTF	TGTGCCAGCAGCGTCCTAGGGGGCCCCGGCTATGGCTACACCTTC
NA	TRBV6-5	TRBJ2-7	NA	CASTPGFGYEQYF	TGTGCCAGCACCCCAGGGTTCGGCTACGAGCAGTACTTC
NA	TRBV7-8	TRBJ1-6	NA	CASSLARVRGGTNNSPLHF	TGTGCCAGCAGCTTAGCGAGGGTACGGGGGGGAACTAATAATTCACCCCTCCACTTT
NA	TRBV7-9	TRBJ2-4	TRBD1	CASSLGGQGINIQYF	TGTGCCAGCAGCTTAGGAGGACAGGGCATAAACATTCAGTACTTC
NA	TRBV2	TRBJ1-2	TRBD1	CASSGDRDRGGYTF	TGTGCCAGCAGTGGGGACAGGGACCGTGGGGGCTACACCTTC
NA	TRBV6-5	TRBJ1-2	NA	CASSSREGGGYTF	TGTGCCAGCAGTAGCAGGGAGGGTGGTGGCTACACCTTC